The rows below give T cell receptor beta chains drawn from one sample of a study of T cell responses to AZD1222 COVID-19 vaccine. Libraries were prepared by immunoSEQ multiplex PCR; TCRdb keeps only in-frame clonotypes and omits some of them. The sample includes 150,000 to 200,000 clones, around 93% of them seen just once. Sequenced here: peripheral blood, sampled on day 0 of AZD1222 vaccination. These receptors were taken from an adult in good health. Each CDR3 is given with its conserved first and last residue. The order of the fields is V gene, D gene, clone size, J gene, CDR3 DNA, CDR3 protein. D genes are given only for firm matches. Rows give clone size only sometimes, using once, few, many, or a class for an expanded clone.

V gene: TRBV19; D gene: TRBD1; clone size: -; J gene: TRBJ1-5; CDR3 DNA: TGTGCCAGTAACGGGGACAGGGGGGATCAGCCCCAGCATTTT; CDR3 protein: CASNGDRGDQPQHF
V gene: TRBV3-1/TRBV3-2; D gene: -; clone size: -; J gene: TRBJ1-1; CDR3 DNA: TGTGCCAGCAGCCATCTGGGAGGCGCTGAAGCTTTCTTT; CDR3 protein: CASSHLGGAEAFF
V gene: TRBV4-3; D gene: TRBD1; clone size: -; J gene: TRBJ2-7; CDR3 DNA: TGCGCCAGCAGCCAAGAACGGGGACAGGGGGCCTCCTACGAGCAGTACTTC; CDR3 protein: CASSQERGQGASYEQYF
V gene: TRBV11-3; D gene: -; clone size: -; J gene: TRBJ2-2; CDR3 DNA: TGTGCCAGCAGCTTGCCTCTGCTCTCCGGGGAGCTGTTTTTT; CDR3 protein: CASSLPLLSGELFF
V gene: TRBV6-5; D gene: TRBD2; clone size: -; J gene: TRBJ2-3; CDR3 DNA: TGTGCCACCGCCGGGACTAGCGCCGGGGGAGATACGCAGTATTTT; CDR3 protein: CATAGTSAGGDTQYF
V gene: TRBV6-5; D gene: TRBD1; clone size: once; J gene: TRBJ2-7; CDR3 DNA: TGTGCCAGCAGTCTGGGACAGCACTACGAGCAGTACTTC; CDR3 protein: CASSLGQHYEQYF
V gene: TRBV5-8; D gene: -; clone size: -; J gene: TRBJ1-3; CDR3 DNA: TGTGCCAGCAGCTTCGTGGGCCTAAACTCTGGAAACACCATATATTTT; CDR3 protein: CASSFVGLNSGNTIYF
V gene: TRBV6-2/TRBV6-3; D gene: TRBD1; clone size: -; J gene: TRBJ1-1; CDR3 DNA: TGTGCCAGCAGTTACGCCAGGACAGGAGTGAACACTGAAGCTTTCTTT; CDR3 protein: CASSYARTGVNTEAFF
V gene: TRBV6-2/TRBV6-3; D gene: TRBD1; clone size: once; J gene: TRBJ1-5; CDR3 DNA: TGTGCCAGCAGTTACAAAGGGGGCGCGCCCCATAGCAATCAGCCCCAGCATTTT; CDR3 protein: CASSYKGGAPHSNQPQHF
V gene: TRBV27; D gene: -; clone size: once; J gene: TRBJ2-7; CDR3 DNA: TGTGCCAGCAGTTTATTCCCTAGCGCGGGTTCCTACGAGCAGTACTTC; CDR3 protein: CASSLFPSAGSYEQYF
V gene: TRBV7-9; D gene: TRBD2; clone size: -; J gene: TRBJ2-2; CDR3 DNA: TGTGCCAGCAGCTTAGCGGGAGGGCCGGCCGGGGAGCTGTTTTTT; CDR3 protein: CASSLAGGPAGELFF
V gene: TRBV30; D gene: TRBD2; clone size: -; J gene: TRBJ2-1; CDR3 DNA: TGTGCCTGGATTGCTCTAGCGGGCACCAGACCCTACAATGAGCAGTTCTTC; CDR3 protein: CAWIALAGTRPYNEQFF
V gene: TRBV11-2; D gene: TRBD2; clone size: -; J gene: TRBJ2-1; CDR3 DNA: TGTGCCAGCAGCTTCCTCGCGGGAGGGAGCAATGAGCAGTTCTTC; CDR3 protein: CASSFLAGGSNEQFF
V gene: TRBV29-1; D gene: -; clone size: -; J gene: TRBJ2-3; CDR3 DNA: TGCAGCGTTGATCCGGGGGGCGGGACAGATACGCAGTATTTT; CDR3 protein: CSVDPGGGTDTQYF
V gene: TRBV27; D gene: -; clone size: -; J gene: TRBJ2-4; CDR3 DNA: TGTGCCAGCAGTCCAGCCAAAAACATTCAGTACTTC; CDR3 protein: CASSPAKNIQYF
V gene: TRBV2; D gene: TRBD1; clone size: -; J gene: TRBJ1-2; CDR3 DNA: TGTGCCAGCAGTGAAAGGGACAGAGCTAACTATGGCTACACCTTC; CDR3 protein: CASSERDRANYGYTF
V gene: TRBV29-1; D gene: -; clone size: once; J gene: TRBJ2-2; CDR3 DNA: TGCAGCGTATTCAAGAGTACCCAGAACACCGGGGAGCTGTTTTTT; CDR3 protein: CSVFKSTQNTGELFF
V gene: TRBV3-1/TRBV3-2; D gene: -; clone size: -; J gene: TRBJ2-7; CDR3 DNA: TGTGCCAGCAGCCAAGGCGGAGGGAAAACCTACGAGCAGTACTTC; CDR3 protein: CASSQGGGKTYEQYF
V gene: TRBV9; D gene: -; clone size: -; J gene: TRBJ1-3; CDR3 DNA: TGTGCCAGCAGCGTAGATGGTACCCGAGGAAACACCATATATTTT; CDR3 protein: CASSVDGTRGNTIYF
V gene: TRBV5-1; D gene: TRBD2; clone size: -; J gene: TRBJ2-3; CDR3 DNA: TGCGCCAGCAGCCAGACCGGGACTAGCGGCACAGATACGCAGTATTTT; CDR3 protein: CASSQTGTSGTDTQYF
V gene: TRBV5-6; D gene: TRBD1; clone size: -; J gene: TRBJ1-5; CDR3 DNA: TGTGCCAGCAGCTCGCGGACAGGGCTAAGACAGCCCCAGCATTTT; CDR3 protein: CASSSRTGLRQPQHF
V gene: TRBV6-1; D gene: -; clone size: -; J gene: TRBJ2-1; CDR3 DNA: TGTGCCAGCAGTGAAGTAGGGAATTTCGGCAATGAGCAGTTCTTC; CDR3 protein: CASSEVGNFGNEQFF
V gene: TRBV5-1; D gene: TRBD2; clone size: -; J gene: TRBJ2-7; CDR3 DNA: TGCGCCAGCAGCTTGGCCGGAGGGAGGGCCTACGAGCAGTACTTC; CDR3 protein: CASSLAGGRAYEQYF
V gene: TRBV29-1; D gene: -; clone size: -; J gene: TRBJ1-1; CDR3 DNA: TGCAGCGTAGAGGACACAGACACTGAAGCTTTCTTT; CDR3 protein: CSVEDTDTEAFF
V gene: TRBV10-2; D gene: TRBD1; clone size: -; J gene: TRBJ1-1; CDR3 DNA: TGCGCCAGCAGTGAAACAGGGGGCCCTGAAGCTTTCTTT; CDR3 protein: CASSETGGPEAFF
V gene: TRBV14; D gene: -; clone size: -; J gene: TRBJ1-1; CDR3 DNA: TGTGCCAGCAGCCTGAACGTGCGGAACACTGAAGCTTTCTTT; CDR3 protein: CASSLNVRNTEAFF
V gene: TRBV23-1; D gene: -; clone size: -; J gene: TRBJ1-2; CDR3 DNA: TGCGCCAGCAGTCAATGTGACAATCAGGGGCCTTCGGTTAACTATGGCTACACCTTC; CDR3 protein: CASSQCDNQGPSVNYGYTF